This T cell receptor beta chain was documented in a study of cytomegalovirus exposure and HLA in healthy donors. Study-wide results and caveats: For TCR beta chains, V- and J-gene trimming was later linked to a missense DCLRE1C variant. Later on, an analysis found that several of the most significant clusters appeared to be linked to common viral pathogens, which included parvovirus B19. The likely explanation for a cluster of highly shared sequence variants was sequencing artifact.

V shed 3 bases and J shed 2 bases, with 8 bases lying between them. The V gene's germline CDR1 is SGHTA and CDR2 FQGNSA. This CDR3 is 13 amino acids long. The donors were healthy bone marrow donors. A remark on this clone: The target antigen is unknown.

13 Jbeta primers and 60 Vbeta primers were used for the PCR. TCRdb's table, derived via immunoSEQ multiplex PCR, lists solely in-frame clones and lacks some. In the table there are 80,000 or so clones, 74% of which are singletons. Sequences were obtained from PBMCs. V is TRBV7-2 and J is TRBJ2-7; unclear D gene. This TCR was recovered from a man aged 25 to 40 in good health and CMV-seropositive. The DNA for the CDR3 is TGTGCCAGCAGCTTCGATCCTACCTACGAGCAGTACTTC. As protein: CASSFDPTYEQYF.